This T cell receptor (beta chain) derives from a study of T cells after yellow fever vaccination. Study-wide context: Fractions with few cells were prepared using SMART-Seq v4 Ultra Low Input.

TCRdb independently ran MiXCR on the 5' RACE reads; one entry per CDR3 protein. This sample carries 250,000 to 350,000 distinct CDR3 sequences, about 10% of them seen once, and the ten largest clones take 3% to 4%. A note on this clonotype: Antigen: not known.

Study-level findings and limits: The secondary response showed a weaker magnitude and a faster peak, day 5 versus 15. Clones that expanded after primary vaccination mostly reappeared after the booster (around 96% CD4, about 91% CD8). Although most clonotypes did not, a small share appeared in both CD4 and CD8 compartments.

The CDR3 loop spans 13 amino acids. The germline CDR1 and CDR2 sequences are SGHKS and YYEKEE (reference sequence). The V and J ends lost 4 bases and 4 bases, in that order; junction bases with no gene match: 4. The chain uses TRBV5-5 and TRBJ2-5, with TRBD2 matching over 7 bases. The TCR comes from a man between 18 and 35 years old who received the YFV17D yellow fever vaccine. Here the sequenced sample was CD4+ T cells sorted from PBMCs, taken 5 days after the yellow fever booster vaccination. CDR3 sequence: CASSATSAETQYF. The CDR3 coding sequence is TGTGCCAGCAGCGCCACTAGCGCAGAGACCCAGTACTTC. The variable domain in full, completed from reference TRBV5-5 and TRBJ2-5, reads DAGVTQSPTHLIKTRGQQVTLRCSPISGHKSVSWYQQVLGQGPQFIFQYYEKEERGRGNFPDRFSARQFPNYSSELNVNALLLGDSALYLCASSATSAETQYFGPGTRLLVL.